These T cell receptor beta chains were read from a single sample in a study of CD8+ T cells in alopecia areata. This table comes from immunoSEQ multiplex PCR, and its TCRdb copy is limited to in-frame clones, with some not included. This sample has about 190,000 clones; 45% to 75% occur once, and the top ten carry roughly 0.71%. Specimen: CD4+ T cells sorted from blood, collected at week 4, from a patient treated with tofacitinib. These receptors were collected from a human donor with alopecia areata. Each CDR3 is given with its conserved first and last residue. A D gene is named only where the DNA matches it firmly. Size values are once, few and many counts, or a class for expanded clones, and some rows have none.

J gene	V gene	D gene	clone size	CDR3 DNA	CDR3 protein
TRBJ1-1	TRBV27	NA	NA	TGTGCCAGCAGTTTCTCCATCGGGAACACTGAAGCTTTCTTT	CASSFSIGNTEAFF
TRBJ1-5	TRBV6-5	TRBD1	NA	TGTGCCAGCAGTCGCGGGACAGAAAGCAATCAGCCCCAGCATTTT	CASSRGTESNQPQHF
TRBJ2-2	TRBV29-1	NA	NA	TGCAGCGCCCGGGTCTCGCGGAACACCGGGGAGCTGTTTTTT	CSARVSRNTGELFF
TRBJ2-4	TRBV2	NA	few	TGTGCCAGCAGTGAAATACAAGGAATAGCCAAAAACATTCAGTACTTC	CASSEIQGIAKNIQYF
TRBJ2-7	TRBV7-8	NA	NA	TGTGCCAGCAGCTCTACTCCCGGTAGTATCCACGAGCAGTACTTC	CASSSTPGSIHEQYF
TRBJ2-7	TRBV18	NA	NA	TGTGCCAGCTCACCGGGCCTCAGTTGGGACGAGCAGTACTTC	CASSPGLSWDEQYF
TRBJ2-1	TRBV15	NA	NA	TGTGCCACCAGCAGCGGGACGGTGGATTGGTTCTTC	CATSSGTVDWFF
TRBJ2-5	TRBV5-1	NA	NA	TGCGCCAGCAGCTTGGCCCGGGGAGAGACCCAGTACTTC	CASSLARGETQYF
TRBJ1-4	TRBV5-1	TRBD1	NA	TGCGCCAGCAGCTCGGGACAGGCGGAAAAACTGTTTTTT	CASSSGQAEKLFF
TRBJ2-5	TRBV5-4	TRBD1	NA	TGTGCCAGCAGCCACCGGGACAGGGGGCGAAGAGAGACCCAGTACTTC	CASSHRDRGRRETQYF
TRBJ2-1	TRBV11-1	NA	few	TGTGCCAGCAGCTTAAGAGCGGATCCCTCCTACAATGAGCAGTTCTTC	CASSLRADPSYNEQFF
TRBJ1-2	TRBV6-6	NA	NA	TGTGCCAGCACCCAAGGGGGGTCTCTGTATGGCTACACCTTC	CASTQGGSLYGYTF
TRBJ2-7	TRBV15	TRBD2	NA	TGTGCCACCAGCAGAGACCCCCCGGGACTAGCGCGTTCGTACGAGCAGTACTTC	CATSRDPPGLARSYEQYF
TRBJ1-2	TRBV30	NA	NA	TGTGCCTGGAGCCCTGGACTACGGAGCTATGGCTACACCTTC	CAWSPGLRSYGYTF
TRBJ2-4	TRBV4-3	TRBD1	NA	TGCGCCAGCAGCCAAGAGACAGGGGGAGCCAAAAACATTCAGTACTTC	CASSQETGGAKNIQYF
TRBJ2-2	TRBV4-2	NA	NA	TGTGCCAGCAGCCAAGGGGTCGGTAGGGAGCTGTTTTTT	CASSQGVGRELFF